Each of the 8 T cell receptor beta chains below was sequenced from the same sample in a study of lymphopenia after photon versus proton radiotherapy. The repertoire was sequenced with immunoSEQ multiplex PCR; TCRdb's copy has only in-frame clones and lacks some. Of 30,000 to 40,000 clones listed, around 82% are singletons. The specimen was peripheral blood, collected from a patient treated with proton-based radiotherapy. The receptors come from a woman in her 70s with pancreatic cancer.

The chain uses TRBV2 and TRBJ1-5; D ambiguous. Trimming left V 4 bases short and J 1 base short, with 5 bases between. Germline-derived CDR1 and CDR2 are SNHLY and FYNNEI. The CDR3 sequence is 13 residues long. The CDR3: CASSGNSNQPQHF. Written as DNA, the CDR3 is TGTGCCAGCAGTGGCAACAGCAATCAGCCCCAGCATTTT.

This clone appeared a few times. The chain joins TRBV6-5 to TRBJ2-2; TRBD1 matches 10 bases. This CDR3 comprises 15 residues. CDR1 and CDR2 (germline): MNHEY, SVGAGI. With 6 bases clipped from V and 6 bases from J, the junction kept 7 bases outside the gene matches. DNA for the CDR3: TGTGCCAGCAGCTCTGACAGGGGGCGGGCCGGGGAGCTGTTTTTT. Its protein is CASSSDRGRAGELFF.

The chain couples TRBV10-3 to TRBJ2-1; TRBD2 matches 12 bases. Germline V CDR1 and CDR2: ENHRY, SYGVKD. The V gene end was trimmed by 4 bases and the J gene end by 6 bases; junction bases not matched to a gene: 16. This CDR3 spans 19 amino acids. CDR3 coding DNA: TGTGCCATCAGTGGCCCGACAGGGGAGAGACTAGCGGGAGTCAATGAGCAGTTCTTC. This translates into CAISGPTGERLAGVNEQFF.

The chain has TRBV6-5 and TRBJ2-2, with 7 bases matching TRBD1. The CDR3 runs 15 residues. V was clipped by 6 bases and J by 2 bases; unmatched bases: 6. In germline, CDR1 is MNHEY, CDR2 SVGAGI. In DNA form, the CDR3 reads TGTGCCAGCAGAGGACAGGAATACAACACCGGGGAGCTGTTTTTT. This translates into CASRGQEYNTGELFF.

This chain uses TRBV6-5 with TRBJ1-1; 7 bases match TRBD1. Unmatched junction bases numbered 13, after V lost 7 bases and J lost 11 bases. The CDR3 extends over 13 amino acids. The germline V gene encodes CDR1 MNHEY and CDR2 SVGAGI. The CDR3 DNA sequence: TGTGCCAGCACCCCGACAGGGTCCGTGGGTGCTTTCTTT. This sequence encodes CASTPTGSVGAFF.

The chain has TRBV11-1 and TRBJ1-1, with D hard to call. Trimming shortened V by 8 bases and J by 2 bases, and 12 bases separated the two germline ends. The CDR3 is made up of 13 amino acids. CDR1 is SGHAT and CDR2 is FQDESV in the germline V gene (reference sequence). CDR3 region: CASRPGPNTEAFF. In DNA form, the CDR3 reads TGTGCCAGCCGGCCAGGACCCAACACTGAAGCTTTCTTT.

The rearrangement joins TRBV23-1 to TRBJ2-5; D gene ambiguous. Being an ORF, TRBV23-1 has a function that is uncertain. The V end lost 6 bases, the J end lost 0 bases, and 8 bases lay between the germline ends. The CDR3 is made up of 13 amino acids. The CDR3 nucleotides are TGCGCCAGCAGAATTGTGTACCAAGAGACCCAGTACTTC. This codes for CASRIVYQETQYF.

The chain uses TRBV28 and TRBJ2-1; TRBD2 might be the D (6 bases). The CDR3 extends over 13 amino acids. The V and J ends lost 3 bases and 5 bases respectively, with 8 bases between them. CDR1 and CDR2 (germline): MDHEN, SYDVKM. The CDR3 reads CASSLVADNEQFF. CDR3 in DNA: TGTGCCAGCAGTTTGGTAGCGGACAATGAGCAGTTCTTC.